This TCR beta chain was captured by sequencing in a study of cytomegalovirus exposure and HLA in healthy donors. Notes on the study in general: There were under 200 TCR beta chains listed as cytomegalovirus-associated. Sequencing depth across donors, presence/absence analyses assumed, was roughly uniform. DRB1 showed the most TCR associations and HLA-C the fewest in a later analysis, as rates varied by HLA locus.

As concerns this clone: Its antigen is currently unknown.

Germline values: CDR1 SNHLY, CDR2 FYNNEI. Trimming removed 3 bases from V and 11 bases from J; junction bases left unmatched: 8. The CDR3 length is 13 residues. 13 Jbeta primers and 60 Vbeta primers were used for the PCR. TCRdb keeps only in-frame clones here, not all; method: immunoSEQ multiplex PCR. This table holds around 160,000 clones, almost 80% found once. Sequenced material: PBMCs. This TCR derives from a middle-aged woman in good health and CMV-seropositive. The chain uses TRBV2 and TRBJ2-7; 9 bases match TRBD1. The DNA of the CDR3 is TGTGCCAGCAGTGACATGGGACAGGGTGTAAAGTACTTC. This encodes CASSDMGQGVKYF. The full variable domain, with the rest looked up from reference TRBV2 and TRBJ2-7, is EPEVTQTPSHQVTQMGQEVILRCVPISNHLYFYWYRQILGQKVEFLVSFYNNEISEKSEIFDDQFSVERPDGSNFTLKIRSTKLEDSAMYFCASSDMGQGVKYFGPGTRLTVT.